This TCR beta chain originates from a study of blood T cell repertoires in COVID-19. Study details: Donors in the United States, Italy and Spain gave samples during acute or convalescent COVID-19.

This CDR3 spans 15 amino acids. The germline CDR1 and CDR2 sequences are MDHEN and SYDVKM. V was pared by 1 base and J by 1 base, with 8 bases between. Measured with immunoSEQ multiplex PCR; TCRdb has only the in-frame clones, and not every one. The table records 250,000 to 350,000 clones, approximately 92% of them present only once. This receptor was identified in a woman under 40 with COVID-19, enrolled during active disease. Material for sequencing was peripheral blood. This chain joins TRBV28 and TRBJ1-5; D remains unclear. The CDR3 region has the DNA TGTGCCAGCAGTTTATACGGGGTGAGCAATCAGCCCCAGCATTTT. It codes for CASSLYGVSNQPQHF.